The 30 T cell receptor beta chains given below trace back to one sample, sequenced in a study of T cell responses to AZD1222 COVID-19 vaccine. This table comes from immunoSEQ multiplex PCR, and its TCRdb copy is limited to in-frame clones, with some not included. The sample contains about 110,000 clones, 87% of which appear only once. The specimen comprised peripheral blood, sampled on day 0 of AZD1222 vaccination. Every receptor here comes from an adult in good health.

This sequence joins TRBV19 and TRBJ2-3; 7 bases align to TRBD2. The CDR3 consists of 14 residues. V lost 8 bases, J lost 0 bases, and 5 bases stayed unmatched. The germline CDR1 and CDR2 sequences are LNHDA and SQIVND (reference sequence). CDR3 protein: CASQDGGSTDTQYF. In DNA, the CDR3 is TGTGCCAGTCAAGACGGGGGGAGCACAGATACGCAGTATTTT.

The chain's CDR3 is CASSGSSYSNQPQHF. The CDR3 region has the DNA TGTGCCAGCAGCGGGTCATCTTATAGCAATCAGCCCCAGCATTTT. The chain couples TRBV2 to TRBJ1-5; the D is unclear. CDR1 is SNHLY, CDR2 FYNNEI, per germline. The CDR3 is 15 amino acids. Trimming left V 6 bases short and J 0 bases short, with 12 bases between. The whole variable domain, remainder taken from reference TRBV2 and TRBJ1-5, is EPEVTQTPSHQVTQMGQEVILRCVPISNHLYFYWYRQILGQKVEFLVSFYNNEISEKSEIFDDQFSVERPDGSNFTLKIRSTKLEDSAMYFCASSGSSYSNQPQHFGDGTRLSIL.

This chain links TRBV29-1 with TRBJ2-3; the D gene is possibly TRBD1 (5 bases). CDR1 is SQVTM, CDR2 ANQGSEA, per germline. The CDR3 is 15 amino acids. V dropped 4 bases and J dropped 5 bases, with 19 bases sitting between them. The CDR3 DNA is TGCAGCGTTGTCCACGTCCAGGGTCTGCGAGATACGCAGTATTTT. It is translated as CSVVHVQGLRDTQYF.

The genes are TRBV7-8 and TRBJ2-1, with D possibly being TRBD1 (6 bases). The germline V and J ends were trimmed by 5 bases and 4 bases, with 9 bases remaining between them. The CDR3 is made up of 13 amino acids. Germline V gives CDR1 SGHVS, CDR2 FQNEAQ. This CDR3 is CASSRDIYNEQFF. The CDR3 DNA is TGTGCCAGCAGCCGGGACATTTACAATGAGCAGTTCTTC.

The count of this clone is one. This chain uses TRBV4-2 with TRBJ2-5; 7 bases align to TRBD2. Per germline, CDR1 LGHNA and CDR2 YNFKEQ. Trimming removed 0 bases from V and 1 base from J; junction bases left unmatched: 5. The CDR3 sequence is 16 residues long. As DNA, the CDR3 is TGTGCCAGCAGCCAAGAGAGGCTAGCGGCCCAAGAGACCCAGTACTTC. It encodes CASSQERLAAQETQYF.

The genes are TRBV5-1 and TRBJ1-6; D call uncertain. The germline CDR1 and CDR2 sequences are SGHRS and YFSETQ. The CDR3 is 15 residues long. Trimming removed 0 bases at V and 6 bases at J, with 10 bases between. CDR3: CASSLEAGSNSPLHF. For the CDR3, the DNA is TGCGCCAGCAGCTTGGAGGCGGGCTCTAATTCACCCCTCCACTTT.

The V and J genes are TRBV9 and TRBJ2-3, with 8 positions matching TRBD1. The CDR3 covers 15 residues. Trimming at V came to 4 bases and at J to 0 bases, leaving 4 bases not matched to a gene. Germline CDR1 reads SGDLS; CDR2 reads YYNGEE. The CDR3 sequence is CASSSRTGSTDTQYF. DNA for the CDR3: TGTGCCAGCAGCTCCCGGACAGGGAGCACAGATACGCAGTATTTT.

The CDR3 sequence is CASFGQLSTDTQYF. In DNA, the CDR3 is TGTGCCAGCTTCGGACAGCTCAGCACAGATACGCAGTATTTT. The J gene is TRBJ2-3, the V gene TRBV25-1; TRBD1 might be the D (6 bases). V shed 8 bases and J shed 0 bases, with 12 bases lying between them. In germline, CDR1 is MGHDK, CDR2 SYGVNS. This CDR3 contains 14 residues.

The chain carries TRBV9 and TRBJ2-5, with a tentative D call TRBD2 (6 bases). This CDR3 has 14 amino acids. Germline V gene data show CDR1 as SGDLS and CDR2 as YYNGEE. V was clipped by 6 bases and J by 4 bases, with 16 bases between them. The CDR3 nucleotides are TGTGCCAGCAACCTTGGGACTTCCAGAGAGACCCAGTACTTC. Translation: CASNLGTSRETQYF.

The chain employs TRBV18 and TRBJ1-4, with TRBD1 as a possible D gene (5 bases). The CDR3 has 15 amino acids. The V end lost 0 bases, the J end lost 4 bases, and 9 bases lay between the germline ends. The germline V gene has CDR1 KGHSH and CDR2 LQKENI. The CDR3: CASSPPGRSNEKLFF. The CDR3 bases are TGTGCCAGCTCACCACCGGGACGGAGTAATGAAAAACTGTTTTTT.

This rearrangement joins TRBV5-1 to TRBJ1-6; D is possibly TRBD1 (5 bases). The V gene's germline CDR1 is SGHRS and CDR2 YFSETQ. The CDR3 length is 16 residues. Trimming took 5 bases from V and 9 from J, leaving 21 bases between them. CDR3 DNA: TGCGCCAGCAGTCCCTCTGGGGCGGCGGGGGGTTCACCCCTCCACTTT. It codes for CASSPSGAAGGSPLHF.

The rearrangement uses TRBV4-2 and TRBJ1-2; 12 nucleotides line up with TRBD1. The CDR3 extends over 15 amino acids. Per the germline V gene, CDR1 is LGHNA and CDR2 is YNFKEQ. J was trimmed by 6 bases and V by 4 bases; bases with no gene match: 6. CDR3 in amino acids: CASSLSRDRGHGYTF. Here the CDR3 DNA reads TGTGCCAGCAGCCTTTCCCGGGACAGGGGGCATGGCTACACCTTC.

This rearrangement joins TRBV18 to TRBJ2-7; D possibly corresponds to TRBD1 (5 bases). Trimming stripped 3 bases from V and 6 bases from J, with 15 bases between. Germline V lookup: CDR1 KGHSH, CDR2 LQKENI. The CDR3 has 14 amino acids. The CDR3 loop is CASSPAPGSVEQYF. The CDR3 DNA reads TGTGCCAGCTCACCGGCACCAGGGTCGGTCGAGCAGTACTTC.

The gene calls are TRBV30 and TRBJ1-2; no clear D. This CDR3 contains 12 residues. Trimming pared 0 bases from V and 2 bases from J, leaving 4 bases between. From germline, CDR1 is GTSNPN and CDR2 SVGIG (reference sequence). DNA for the CDR3: TGTGCCTGGAGTGTATCGAACTATGGCTACACCTTC. Protein sequence: CAWSVSNYGYTF. Together with reference TRBV30 and TRBJ1-2, the CDR3 gives the full variable domain: SQTIHQWPATLVQPVGSPLSLECTVEGTSNPNLYWYRQAAGRGLQLLFYSVGIGQISSEVPQNLSASRPQDRQFILSSKKLLLSDSGFYLCAWSVSNYGYTFGSGTRLTVV.

The CDR3 DNA follows: TGTGCCAGCGGTTGGGGTTTGGGGGGTGCTGATCTAAATCAGCCCCAGCATTTT. Translation gives CASGWGLGGADLNQPQHF. The chain uses TRBV5-5 and TRBJ1-5; perhaps TRBD1 as D (5 bases). V lost 7 bases, J lost 4 bases, and 27 bases lay in between. Germline V gives CDR1 SGHKS, CDR2 YYEKEE (reference sequence). The CDR3 is made up of 18 amino acids.

The rearrangement uses TRBV9 and TRBJ2-1; no clear D. Germline CDR1 SGDLS, CDR2 YYNGEE. V was pared by 0 bases and J by 2 bases, with 12 bases between. The CDR3 totals 16 residues. CDR3 nucleotides: TGTGCCAGCAGCGTAGCAGCTCGGATAACCTACAATGAGCAGTTCTTC. Its translation: CASSVAARITYNEQFF.

The chain combines TRBV27 with TRBJ2-5, with TRBD2 matching over 9 bases. Germline assignment: CDR1 MNHEY and CDR2 SMNVEV (reference sequence). This CDR3 has 15 amino acids. Losses at the gene ends were 8 bases for V and 2 bases for J; bases not matched to a gene: 9. For the CDR3, the DNA is TGTGCCAGCGGGGGCCTAGCGGGGCTACAAGAGACCCAGTACTTC. It specifies CASGGLAGLQETQYF.

The V and J genes are TRBV28 and TRBJ1-5, with 8 bases aligning to TRBD1. V lost 7 bases to trimming and J lost 10 bases; unmatched junction nucleotides: 6. Germline V gives CDR1 MDHEN, CDR2 SYDVKM. The CDR3 is made up of 12 amino acids. CDR3 loop: CASTGQGPPQHF. In DNA form, the CDR3 reads TGTGCCAGCACCGGACAGGGCCCCCCCCAGCATTTT.

The chain has TRBV7-9 and TRBJ1-5, with 9 bases fitting TRBD1. In germline, CDR1 is SEHNR, CDR2 FQNEAQ (reference sequence). Trimming removed 5 bases from V and 2 bases from J; junction bases left unmatched: 7. The CDR3 runs 16 residues. The CDR3 coding sequence is TGTGCCAGCAGCAACCGGGACAGGGAGGGCAATCAGCCCCAGCATTTT. It yields the protein CASSNRDREGNQPQHF.

CDR3 residues: CASSQAPVFQGSPLHF. CDR3 coding DNA: TGCGCCAGCAGCCAAGCTCCGGTCTTTCAGGGGTCACCCCTCCACTTT. This sequence joins TRBV4-3 and TRBJ1-6; possibly TRBD1 for D (6 bases). Between the trimmed V and J ends, which lost 1 base and 10 bases, there was a span of 17 bases. The CDR3 runs 16 residues. CDR1 and CDR2 from the germline V gene are LGHNA and YSLEER.

The chain combines TRBV4-1 with TRBJ1-1; 11 nucleotides match TRBD1. Trimming cost V 5 bases and J 5 bases; bases outside gene matches: 13. CDR3 length equals 17 residues. Germline V gives CDR1 MGHRA, CDR2 YSYEKL. The CDR3 is CASSYNSRTGGSTEAFF. The CDR3 nucleotides are TGCGCCAGCAGCTACAATTCTCGGACAGGGGGCTCAACTGAAGCTTTCTTT.

Only a few counts were recorded for this clone. V usage is TRBV2 and J usage is TRBJ1-4; D remains unclear. Germline values: CDR1 SNHLY, CDR2 FYNNEI. V was clipped by 4 bases and J by 5 bases, with 11 bases between them. CDR3 length: 14 amino acids. The CDR3 region has the DNA TGTGCCAGCAGTGGGAGAGAGACGAATGAAAAACTGTTTTTT. Translation gives CASSGRETNEKLFF.

This clone has a single count. The V call is TRBV2, the J call TRBJ1-6; D is possibly TRBD1 (5 bases). The CDR3 length is 16 residues. V lost 6 bases and J lost 10, with 22 bases in between. The germline CDR1 and CDR2 sequences are SNHLY and FYNNEI. The CDR3 nucleotides are TGTGCCAGCAGGCCCCGTGGGGGTCAACAAAACTCACCCCTCCACTTT. Encoded protein: CASRPRGGQQNSPLHF.

This clone appeared once. The chain links TRBV6-6 to TRBJ1-1; D is possibly TRBD1 (6 bases). Trimming removed 5 bases at V and 1 base at J, with 14 bases between. The CDR3 contains 15 residues. Germline V gene sequence: CDR1 MNHNY, CDR2 SVGAGI (reference sequence). The CDR3 loop is CASSRDIQGNTEAFF. CDR3 bases: TGTGCCAGCAGTAGGGACATTCAGGGGAACACTGAAGCTTTCTTT.

This clone was observed a single time. Other DNA sequences in the same sample also yield this CDR3. The rearrangement joins TRBV19 to TRBJ1-2, with a weak D call TRBD1 (5 bases). V was cut by 3 bases and J by 8 bases, with 10 bases left in between. This CDR3 comprises 12 residues. Germline V CDR1 and CDR2: LNHDA, SQIVND (reference sequence). The CDR3 region is CASSIGRDGYTF. CDR3 nucleotide sequence: TGTGCCAGTAGTATCGGGAGGGACGGCTACACCTTC.

The chain has TRBV15 and TRBJ2-1; a weak D match, TRBD2 (7 bases). This CDR3 has 21 amino acids. Trimming removed 0 bases at V and 0 bases at J, with 24 bases between. Per the germline V gene, CDR1 is LNHNV and CDR2 is YYDKDF (reference sequence). CDR3 amino acids: CATSREVGMWRGPSSYNEQFF. Written as DNA, the CDR3 is TGTGCCACCAGCAGAGAAGTGGGGATGTGGCGGGGGCCTAGCTCCTACAATGAGCAGTTCTTC.

This clone came up once. The chain uses TRBV7-8 and TRBJ2-7; 8 bases fit TRBD2. This CDR3 region has 15 residues. Germline-derived CDR1 and CDR2 are SGHVS and FQNEAQ. J gave up 1 base and V 5 bases, and 7 bases lay outside the gene matches. The CDR3 coding sequence is TGTGCCAGCAGCCAACAACTAGCGGCATCCTACGAGCAGTACTTC. Translated, it gives CASSQQLAASYEQYF.

The CDR3 here is CASKDVRSTDTQYF. The CDR3 nucleotides read TGTGCCAGCAAAGACGTCCGGTCCACAGATACGCAGTATTTT. The chain joins TRBV5-8 to TRBJ2-3; D unresolved. The V end was cut by 6 bases, the J end by 2 bases, with 13 bases between. CDR1 SGHTS and CDR2 YDEGEE come from the germline V gene. CDR3 length equals 14 residues.

The genes are TRBV7-7 and TRBJ2-3; 9 bases fit TRBD2. J lost 2 bases, V lost 5 bases, and 11 bases had no gene match. The germline V gene encodes CDR1 SSHAT and CDR2 FNYEAQ (reference sequence). The CDR3 sequence is 17 residues long. The CDR3 coding sequence is TGTGCCAGCAGCCCCACTGGTAGCGGGGGATACACAGATACGCAGTATTTT. Amino acid sequence: CASSPTGSGGYTDTQYF.

V usage is TRBV2 and J usage is TRBJ2-7, with 7 bases lining up with TRBD1. CDR1 and CDR2 from the germline V gene are SNHLY and FYNNEI. This CDR3 spans 14 amino acids. The V gene end was trimmed by 5 bases and the J gene end by 7 bases; junction bases not matched to a gene: 11. This CDR3 is CASSLQGVGWEQYF. DNA for the CDR3: TGTGCCAGCAGTCTTCAGGGGGTTGGATGGGAGCAGTACTTC.